Listed below are T cell receptor beta chains from one sample, sequenced in a study of patients and donors after allogeneic stem cell transplantation. TCRdb used MiXCR to reprocess the RT-PCR reads, holding one entry per CDR3 protein. The sample lists 400,000 to 450,000 distinct CDR3 sequences, under 20% occurring once. The sequencing sample was made of blood, either unsorted or a sorted T cell fraction (not recorded which). These receptor sequences come from a human donor who was either an allogeneic HSCT recipient or a stem cell or donor lymphocyte infusion donor (not recorded which). It is not recorded whose cells these are; they may come from a transplant donor. Each CDR3 is given with its conserved first and last residue. Each record gives: J gene, V gene, D gene, clone size, CDR3 protein, CDR3 DNA. A D gene is named only where the DNA matches it firmly. Clone size appears in some rows only: once, few, many, or a class for an expanded clone.

J gene: TRBJ1-5; V gene: TRBV5-8; D gene: TRBD1; clone size: few; CDR3 protein: CASSLVIRTGLVQPQHF; CDR3 DNA: TGTGCCAGCAGCTTGGTGATCCGGACAGGGTTAGTTCAGCCCCAGCATTTT
J gene: TRBJ2-1; V gene: TRBV6-2/TRBV6-3; D gene: TRBD2; clone size: few; CDR3 protein: CASSLTSGRINEQFF; CDR3 DNA: TGTGCCAGCAGTTTGACTAGCGGGAGAATAAATGAGCAGTTCTTC
J gene: TRBJ1-1; V gene: TRBV2; D gene: NA; clone size: few; CDR3 protein: CAGGNTEAFF; CDR3 DNA: TGTGCCGGGGGGAACACTGAAGCTTTCTTT
J gene: TRBJ1-3; V gene: TRBV7-6; D gene: NA; clone size: NA; CDR3 protein: CASSPRRDYSGNTIYF; CDR3 DNA: TGTGCCAGCAGCCCGCGACGCGACTACTCTGGAAACACCATATATTTT
J gene: TRBJ2-3; V gene: TRBV7-2; D gene: NA; clone size: few; CDR3 protein: CASSLGRRVAWYF; CDR3 DNA: TGTGCCAGCAGCTTAGGACGGAGGGTCGCGTGGTATTTT
J gene: TRBJ2-1; V gene: TRBV11-2; D gene: TRBD2; clone size: NA; CDR3 protein: CASSFRLARSNEQFF; CDR3 DNA: TGTGCCAGCAGCTTTCGACTAGCGAGATCCAATGAGCAGTTCTTC
J gene: TRBJ2-1; V gene: TRBV20-1; D gene: TRBD2; clone size: few; CDR3 protein: CSAGGREYNEQFF; CDR3 DNA: TGCAGTGCGGGCGGGAGGGAGTACAATGAGCAGTTCTTC
J gene: TRBJ2-1; V gene: TRBV4-3; D gene: TRBD2; clone size: NA; CDR3 protein: CASSQERGSADEQFF; CDR3 DNA: TGCGCCAGCAGCCAAGAGCGGGGGAGCGCGGATGAGCAGTTCTTC
J gene: TRBJ1-1; V gene: TRBV7-9; D gene: TRBD1; clone size: many; CDR3 protein: CASSPGQGYTEAFF; CDR3 DNA: TGTGCCAGCAGCCCTGGACAGGGCTACACTGAAGCTTTCTTT
J gene: TRBJ1-5; V gene: TRBV7-9; D gene: NA; clone size: NA; CDR3 protein: CASSAPGFDQPQHF; CDR3 DNA: TGTGCCAGCAGCGCCCCGGGTTTTGATCAGCCCCAGCATTTT
J gene: TRBJ2-1; V gene: TRBV11-2; D gene: NA; clone size: NA; CDR3 protein: CASVLGPRVSEQFF; CDR3 DNA: TGTGCCAGCGTACTGGGCCCTAGAGTTAGTGAGCAGTTCTTC
J gene: TRBJ2-3; V gene: TRBV10-3; D gene: TRBD2; clone size: few; CDR3 protein: CAISDPPWTSVNTQYF; CDR3 DNA: TGTGCCATCAGTGACCCACCCTGGACTAGCGTCAATACGCAGTATTTT
J gene: TRBJ1-5; V gene: TRBV6-2/TRBV6-3; D gene: TRBD1; clone size: NA; CDR3 protein: CASTRGEVRPQHF; CDR3 DNA: TGTGCCAGCACCAGGGGGGAGGTAAGGCCCCAGCATTTT
J gene: TRBJ2-6; V gene: TRBV12-3/TRBV12-4; D gene: NA; clone size: NA; CDR3 protein: CASSTGANVLTF; CDR3 DNA: TGTGCCAGCAGTACAGGGGCCAACGTCCTGACTTTC
J gene: TRBJ2-1; V gene: TRBV11-2; D gene: TRBD2; clone size: few; CDR3 protein: CASSLVLLAGGSYNEQFF; CDR3 DNA: TGTGCCAGCAGCTTAGTCCTTCTAGCGGGGGGATCCTACAATGAGCAGTTCTTC
J gene: TRBJ2-5; V gene: TRBV10-3; D gene: TRBD1; clone size: few; CDR3 protein: CAIRRDRNQETQYF; CDR3 DNA: TGTGCCATCAGACGGGACAGGAACCAAGAGACCCAGTACTTC
J gene: TRBJ2-3; V gene: TRBV24-1; D gene: TRBD1; clone size: NA; CDR3 protein: CATSDLRTGEDTQYF; CDR3 DNA: TGTGCCACCAGTGATCTCCGGACAGGGGAAGATACGCAGTATTTT
J gene: TRBJ2-1; V gene: TRBV7-6; D gene: TRBD2; clone size: NA; CDR3 protein: CASSFNSGDNEQFF; CDR3 DNA: TGTGCCAGCAGCTTTAATAGCGGGGACAATGAGCAGTTCTTC
J gene: TRBJ2-5; V gene: TRBV12-3/TRBV12-4; D gene: TRBD2; clone size: many; CDR3 protein: CASSLTSGKQETQYF; CDR3 DNA: TGTGCCAGCAGTTTGACTAGCGGGAAACAAGAGACCCAGTACTTC
J gene: TRBJ1-1; V gene: TRBV4-3; D gene: TRBD1; clone size: many; CDR3 protein: CASSQVRGTGRMNTEAFF; CDR3 DNA: TGCGCCAGCAGCCAAGTCCGGGGGACAGGCCGTATGAACACTGAAGCTTTCTTT
J gene: TRBJ1-3; V gene: TRBV18; D gene: NA; clone size: NA; CDR3 protein: CASSPGTDKNTIYF; CDR3 DNA: TGTGCCAGCTCACCAGGGACGGATAAAAACACCATATATTTT
J gene: TRBJ1-1; V gene: TRBV4-3; D gene: NA; clone size: few; CDR3 protein: CASSQVTGRGGTEAFF; CDR3 DNA: TGCGCCAGCAGCCAAGTAACAGGGCGTGGTGGGACTGAAGCTTTCTTT